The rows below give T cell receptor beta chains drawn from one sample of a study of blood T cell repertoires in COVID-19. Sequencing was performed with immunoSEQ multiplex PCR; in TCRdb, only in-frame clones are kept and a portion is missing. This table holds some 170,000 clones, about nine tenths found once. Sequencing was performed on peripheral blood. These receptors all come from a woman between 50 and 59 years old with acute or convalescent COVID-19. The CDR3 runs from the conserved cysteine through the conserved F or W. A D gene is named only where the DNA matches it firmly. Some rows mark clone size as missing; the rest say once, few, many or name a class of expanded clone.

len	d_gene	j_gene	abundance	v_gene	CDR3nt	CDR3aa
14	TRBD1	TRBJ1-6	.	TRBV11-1	TGTGCCAGCAGCCCACAGGGGCTTAATTCACCCCTCCACTTT	CASSPQGLNSPLHF
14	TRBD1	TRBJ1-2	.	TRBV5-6	TGTGCCAGCAGCTTCTGGGACAGTCTCTATGGCTACACCTTC	CASSFWDSLYGYTF
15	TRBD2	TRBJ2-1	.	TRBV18	TGTGCCAGCTCTCCTAAAGTAGCGGGGGACAATGAGCAGTTCTTC	CASSPKVAGDNEQFF
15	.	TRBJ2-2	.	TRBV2	TGTGCCAGCAGTGATATCCGCGGGTTGGGCGGGGAGCTGTTTTTT	CASSDIRGLGGELFF
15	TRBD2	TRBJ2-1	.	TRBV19	TGTGCCAGTTCCACTAGCGGGAGGGCGGTCAATGAGCAGTTCTTC	CASSTSGRAVNEQFF
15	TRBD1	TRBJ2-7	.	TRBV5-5	TGTGCCAGCAGCTTGGGGGCAGGGGGCGTCTACGAGCAGTACTTC	CASSLGAGGVYEQYF
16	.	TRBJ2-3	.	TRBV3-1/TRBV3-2	TGTGCCAGCAGCCAAGATCGGAGAGGGGGAACAGATACGCAGTATTTT	CASSQDRRGGTDTQYF
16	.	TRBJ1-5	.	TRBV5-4	TGTGCCAGCAGAGATCCCACGGGGGGCGGAGATCAGCCCCAGCATTTT	CASRDPTGGGDQPQHF
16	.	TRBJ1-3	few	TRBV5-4	TGTGCCAGCAGCTTGGCGGACAGCCCCTCTGGAAACACCATATATTTT	CASSLADSPSGNTIYF
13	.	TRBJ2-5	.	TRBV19	TGTGCCAGTAGTATAACTACCCAAGAGACCCAGTACTTC	CASSITTQETQYF
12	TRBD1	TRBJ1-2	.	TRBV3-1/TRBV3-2	TGTGCCAGCAGCGCGACAGGGCTCGGCTACACCTTC	CASSATGLGYTF
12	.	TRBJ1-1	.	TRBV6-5	TGCGGGTCTAGGCGGGATAACACTGAAGCTTTCTTT	CGSRRDNTEAFF
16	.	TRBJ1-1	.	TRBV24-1	TGTGCCACCGCTCTAGTCCCTACAGGGAACTACACTGAAGCTTTCTTT	CATALVPTGNYTEAFF
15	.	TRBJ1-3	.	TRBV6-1	TGTGCCAGCAGTGAGCATACAGGCCCTGGAAACACCATATATTTT	CASSEHTGPGNTIYF
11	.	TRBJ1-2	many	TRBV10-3	TGTGCCATCAGTCTACAGGGTGACTACACCTTC	CAISLQGDYTF
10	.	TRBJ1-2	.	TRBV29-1	TGCAGCGTCGAGCGAAATGGCTACACCTTC	CSVERNGYTF
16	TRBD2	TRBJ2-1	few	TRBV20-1	TGCAGTGCTAGTTCGGGACTAGCGGATTCCTACAATGAGCAGTTCTTC	CSASSGLADSYNEQFF
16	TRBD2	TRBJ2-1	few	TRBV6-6	TGTGCCAGCAGTCCTGCGGGCGGGGGGGCCGGCAATGAGCAGTTCTTC	CASSPAGGGAGNEQFF
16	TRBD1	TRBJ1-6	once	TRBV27	TGTGCCAGCAGTTTGCACCGGGACAGGGTGGATTCACCCCTCCACTTT	CASSLHRDRVDSPLHF
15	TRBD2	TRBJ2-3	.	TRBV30	TGTGCCTGGAGTAGGGCGGGGGGGCCGTCAGATACGCAGTATTTT	CAWSRAGGPSDTQYF
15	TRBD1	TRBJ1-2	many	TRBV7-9	TGTGCCAGCAGCTTAGCAGGGGGCGGCTTCTATGGCTACACCTTC	CASSLAGGGFYGYTF
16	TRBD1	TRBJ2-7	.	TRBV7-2	TGTGCCAGCAGCTTAGTATGGGACAGGGACTCCTACGAGCAGTACTTC	CASSLVWDRDSYEQYF
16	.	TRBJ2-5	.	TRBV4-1	TGCGCCAGCAGCCAAGATCGGGTGGGGGGGCAGGAGACCCAGTACTTC	CASSQDRVGGQETQYF
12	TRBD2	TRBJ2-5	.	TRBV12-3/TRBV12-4	TGTGCCAGCCGTGTGGGGGGGGAGACCCAGTACTTC	CASRVGGETQYF
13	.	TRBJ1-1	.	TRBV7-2	TGTGCCAGCAGTGTGGGACAGAACACTGAAGCTTTCTTT	CASSVGQNTEAFF
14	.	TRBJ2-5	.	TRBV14	TGTGCCAGCAGCCCCCGACTAGGTTGGGAGACCCAGTACTTC	CASSPRLGWETQYF
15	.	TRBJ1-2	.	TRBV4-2	TGTGCCAGCAGCCAAGTCCAGGCGAATCGTGAAGGCTACACCTTC	CASSQVQANREGYTF
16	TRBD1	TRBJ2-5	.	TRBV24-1	TGTGCCACCAGTGATTTGACAGGGGGCGCGTCAGAGACCCAGTACTTC	CATSDLTGGASETQYF
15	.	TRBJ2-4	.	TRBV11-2	TGTGCCAGCAGCTCCGCCGGAGAGGTCAAAAACATTCAGTACTTC	CASSSAGEVKNIQYF
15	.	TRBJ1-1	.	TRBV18	TGTGCCAGCTCGCAGTCCCGCGGGGCGAACACTGAAGCTTTCTTT	CASSQSRGANTEAFF
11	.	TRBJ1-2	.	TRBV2	TGTGCCAGCAAAGAACATTTGGGCTACACCTTC	CASKEHLGYTF
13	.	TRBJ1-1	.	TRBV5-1	TGCGCCAGCAGCTTGGGGGGGACTACTGAAGCTTTCTTT	CASSLGGTTEAFF
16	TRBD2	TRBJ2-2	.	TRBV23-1	TGCGCCAGCAGTCGTTCGGGGGGGCTGAACACCGGGGAGCTGTTTTTT	CASSRSGGLNTGELFF
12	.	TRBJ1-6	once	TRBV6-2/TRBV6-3	TGTGCCAGCAGTTATAGTTTCCCACCCCTCCACTTT	CASSYSFPPLHF
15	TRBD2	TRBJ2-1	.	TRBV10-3	TGTGCCATCAGTGAGTCTGCGACTAGCTCCGATGAGCAGTTCTTC	CAISESATSSDEQFF
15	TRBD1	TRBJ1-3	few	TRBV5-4	TGTGCCAGCAGCCCGGGACAGTCATCTGGAAACACCATATATTTT	CASSPGQSSGNTIYF
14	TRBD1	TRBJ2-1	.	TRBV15	TGTGCCACCAGCAGAGATGGGACAGTCAATGAGCAGTTCTTC	CATSRDGTVNEQFF
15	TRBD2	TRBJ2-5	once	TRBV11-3	TGTGCCAGCAGCTCCCGGGGGGGGGCCGAAGAGACCCAGTACTTC	CASSSRGGAEETQYF
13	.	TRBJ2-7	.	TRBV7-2	TGTGCCAGCAGCTCGTATGGGCCCTCAGGGCAGTACTTC	CASSSYGPSGQYF
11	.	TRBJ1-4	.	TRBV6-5	TGTGCCAGCAGTAATGGGCCGCTACTGTTTTTT	CASSNGPLLFF
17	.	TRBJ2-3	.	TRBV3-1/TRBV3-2	TGTGCCAGCAGCCAAACTACCTCGAAGGGAGTAACAGATACGCAGTATTTT	CASSQTTSKGVTDTQYF
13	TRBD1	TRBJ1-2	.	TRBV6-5	TGTGCCAGCAGCTGGGACAGGGCTGTTGGCTACACCTTC	CASSWDRAVGYTF
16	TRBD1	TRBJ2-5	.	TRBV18	TGTGCCAGCTCACCTCGACAGGGTAGTTTTGGAGAGACCCAGTACTTC	CASSPRQGSFGETQYF
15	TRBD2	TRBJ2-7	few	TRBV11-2	TGTGCCAGCAGCATCTTAGCGGGGGGGCAAAACGAGCAGTACTTC	CASSILAGGQNEQYF
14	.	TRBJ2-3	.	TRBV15	TGTGCCACCAGCAGAGATAAAAACACAGATACGCAGTATTTT	CATSRDKNTDTQYF
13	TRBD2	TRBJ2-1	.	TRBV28	TGTGCCAGCACTAGCGGGAGGTACAATGAGCAGTTCTTC	CASTSGRYNEQFF
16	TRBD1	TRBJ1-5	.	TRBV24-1	TGTGCCACCAGTGATCCCCGACAGGGCTGGAATCAGCCCCAGCATTTT	CATSDPRQGWNQPQHF
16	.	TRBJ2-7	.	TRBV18	TGTGCCAGCTCACCGGGTGGTGCTGCATCCGGAGAAGAGCAGTACTTC	CASSPGGAASGEEQYF
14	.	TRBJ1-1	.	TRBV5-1	TGCGCCAGCAGCTCCCAAACATCGAACACTGAAGCTTTCTTT	CASSSQTSNTEAFF
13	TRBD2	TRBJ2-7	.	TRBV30	TGTGCCTGGAGTGTGGGAGGGGACTACGAGCAGTACTTC	CAWSVGGDYEQYF
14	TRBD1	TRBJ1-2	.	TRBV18	TGTGCCAGCTCACCCCGACAGGGCTTCTATGGCTACACCTTC	CASSPRQGFYGYTF
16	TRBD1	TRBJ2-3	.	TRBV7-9	TGTGCCAGCAGCTTAACCGGGACAGGGGTAGGAGATACGCAGTATTTT	CASSLTGTGVGDTQYF
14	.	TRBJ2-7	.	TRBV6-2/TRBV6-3	TGTGCCAGCAGTTACGGGGGCAGGGGCAACGAGCAGTACTTC	CASSYGGRGNEQYF
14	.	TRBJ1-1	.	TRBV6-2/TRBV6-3	TGTGCCAGCAGTTACCAAAGGGGTGGCACTGAAGCTTTCTTT	CASSYQRGGTEAFF
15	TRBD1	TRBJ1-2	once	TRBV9	TGTGCCAGCAGCGAGGAGACAGGGGCCCACTATGGCTACACCTTC	CASSEETGAHYGYTF
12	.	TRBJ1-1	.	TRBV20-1	TGCAGTGCTAGTTCCCCCGACACTGAAGCTTTCTTT	CSASSPDTEAFF
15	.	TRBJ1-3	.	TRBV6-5	TGTGCCAGCAGCTTCAGGGGCCCTTCTGGAAACACCATATATTTT	CASSFRGPSGNTIYF